This T cell receptor (beta chain) was recorded in a study of T cells in women clearing cervical HPV infection. Whole-study context: Cases: HPV16-related CIN3 or worse on histology, 2 invasive cancers.

Prevalent HPV16 infections were excluded; only incident single HPV16 infections included. TCRdb's copy holds only in-frame clones and misses some; the assay was immunoSEQ multiplex PCR. The table for this sample gives roughly 38,000 clones. The CDR3 totals 12 residues. Unmatched junction bases numbered 5, after V lost 9 bases and J lost 8 bases. CDR1 and CDR2 from the germline V gene are SGHVS and FQNEAQ. As concerns this clone: Antigen: not known. The CDR3 end falls 3 residues outside the read, so it is completed with the germline J gene.

Study-wide results and limits: Repertoire richness, not evenness, was significantly elevated in CIN3+ cases versus controls. Effector/memory and HPV-specific T cells were not isolated, and association timing is unknown.

The TCR was taken from a woman aged 18 to 75 with a cervical HPV16 infection that either progressed to CIN3+ or cleared (not recorded which). Material for sequencing was blood buffy coat. The rearrangement joins TRBV7-8 to TRBJ1-4; 8 bases match TRBD1. CDR3 DNA, as far as it was read: TGTGCCAGAGGACAGGGATGCGAAAAA. Residues: CARGQGCEK. The entire CDR3 protein reads CARGQGCEKLFF.